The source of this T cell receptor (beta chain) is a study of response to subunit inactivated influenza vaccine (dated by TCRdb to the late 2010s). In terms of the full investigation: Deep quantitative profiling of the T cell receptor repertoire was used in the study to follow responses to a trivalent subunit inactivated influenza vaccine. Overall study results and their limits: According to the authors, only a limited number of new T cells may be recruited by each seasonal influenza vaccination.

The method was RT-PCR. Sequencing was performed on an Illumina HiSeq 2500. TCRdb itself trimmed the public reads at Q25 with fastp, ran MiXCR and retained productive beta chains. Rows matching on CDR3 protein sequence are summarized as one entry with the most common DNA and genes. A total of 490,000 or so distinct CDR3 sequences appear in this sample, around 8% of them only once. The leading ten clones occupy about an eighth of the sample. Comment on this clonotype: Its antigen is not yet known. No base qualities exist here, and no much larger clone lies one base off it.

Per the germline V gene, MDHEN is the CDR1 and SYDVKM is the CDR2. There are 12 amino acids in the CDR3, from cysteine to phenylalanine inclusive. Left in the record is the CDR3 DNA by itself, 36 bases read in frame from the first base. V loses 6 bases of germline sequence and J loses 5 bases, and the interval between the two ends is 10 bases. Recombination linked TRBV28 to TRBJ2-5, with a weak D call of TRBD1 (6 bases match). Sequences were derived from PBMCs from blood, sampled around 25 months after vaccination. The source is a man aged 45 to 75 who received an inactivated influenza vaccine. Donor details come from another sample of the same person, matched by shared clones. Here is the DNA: TGTGCCAGCAGGCAGGGGATCGAGACCCAGTACTTC. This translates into CASRQGIETQYF.